The 4 T cell receptor beta chains given below trace back to one sample, sequenced in a study of blood T cell repertoires in COVID-19 (dated by TCRdb to the early 2020s). The method was the immunoSEQ multiplex PCR assay. TCRdb's version of the immuneACCESS table is confined to in-frame rearrangements and falls short of the full clone set. An unresolved V gene accounts for under half of the shortfall where checked; the remainder is of unknown origin. The sample data list roughly 250,000 clones, and roughly four fifths of these were observed just once. Together, the top ten hold approximately 4.5% of the sample. Sequencing was performed on peripheral blood. These receptors originate from a woman in her 70s with acute or convalescent COVID-19.

V usage is TRBV19 and J usage is TRBJ1-1, with 10 bases lining up with TRBD1. Trimming removed 6 bases from V and 1 base from J; junction bases left unmatched: 2. The V gene's germline CDR1 is LNHDA and CDR2 SQIVND (reference sequence). The CDR3 is 14 amino acids. CDR3 sequence (DNA): TGTGCCAGTAGGACAGGGGGCACGAACACTGAAGCTTTCTTT. Residues: CASRTGGTNTEAFF.

The chain employs TRBV28 and TRBJ2-7; 10 bases match TRBD1. In germline, CDR1 is MDHEN, CDR2 SYDVKM. J was trimmed by 3 bases and V by 6 bases; bases with no gene match: 5. This CDR3 is built from 14 residues. The CDR3 loop is CASSGTGEDYEQYF. The CDR3 coding sequence is TGTGCCAGCAGCGGGACAGGGGAGGACTACGAGCAGTACTTC.

The CDR3: CATTRASGGTINEQFF. DNA of the CDR3: TGTGCCACCACTCGAGCTAGCGGGGGAACGATAAATGAGCAGTTCTTC. The rearrangement joins TRBV19 to TRBJ2-1; 10 positions match TRBD2. J lost 7 bases, V lost 10 bases, and 16 bases had no gene match. The CDR3 sequence is 16 residues long. CDR1 LNHDA and CDR2 SQIVND come from the germline V gene (reference sequence).

With respect to this clone: The same CDR3 can be traced to other DNA sequences in this sample. The gene calls are TRBV18 and TRBJ2-5; 12 bases agree with TRBD2. V shed 0 bases and J 5 bases; nucleotides not matched to a gene: 4. This CDR3 comprises 16 residues. The V gene's germline CDR1 is KGHSH and CDR2 LQKENI. CDR3 in DNA: TGTGCCAGCTCACCACCGGGACTAGCGGGTGGGGAGACCCAGTACTTC. Amino acid sequence: CASSPPGLAGGETQYF.